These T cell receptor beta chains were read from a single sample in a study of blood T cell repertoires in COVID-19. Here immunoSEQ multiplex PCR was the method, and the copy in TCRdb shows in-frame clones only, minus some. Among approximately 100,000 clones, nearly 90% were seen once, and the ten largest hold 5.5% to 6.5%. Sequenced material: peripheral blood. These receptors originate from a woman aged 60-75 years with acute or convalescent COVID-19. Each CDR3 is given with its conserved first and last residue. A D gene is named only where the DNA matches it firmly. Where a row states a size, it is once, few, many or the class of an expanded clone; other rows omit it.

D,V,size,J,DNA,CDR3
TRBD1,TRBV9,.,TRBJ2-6,TGTGCCAGCAGCCCCGACCCCGCAGGGGGCTCTGGGGCCAACGTCCTGACTTTC,CASSPDPAGGSGANVLTF
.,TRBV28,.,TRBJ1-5,TGTGCCAGCAGTCCAACATATAGCAATCAGCCCCAGCATTTT,CASSPTYSNQPQHF
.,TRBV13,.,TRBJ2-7,TGTGCCAGCAGGCGCAGGGGTTTGGGCGAGCAGTACTTC,CASRRRGLGEQYF
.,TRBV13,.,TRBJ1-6,TGTGCCAGCAGCTTAGGGACCGCAGGTTCACCCCTCCACTTT,CASSLGTAGSPLHF
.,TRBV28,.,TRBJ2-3,TGTGCCAGCAGTTTGGGCGCAGATACGCAGTATTTT,CASSLGADTQYF
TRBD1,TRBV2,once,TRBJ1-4,TGTGCCAGCAGTGGGACAGGATTCGCAACTAATGAAAAACTGTTTTTT,CASSGTGFATNEKLFF
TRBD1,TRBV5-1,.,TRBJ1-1,TGCGCCAGCAGCTTGACAGGGGCTTTGAACACTGAAGCTTTCTTT,CASSLTGALNTEAFF
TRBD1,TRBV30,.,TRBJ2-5,TGTGCCTGGAGTCCTCAGGGGGTTGGGAAAGAGACCCAGTACTTC,CAWSPQGVGKETQYF
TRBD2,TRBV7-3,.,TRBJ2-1,TGTGCCAGCAGCCATAGCGGGGGAACCTACAGGGAGCAGTTCTTC,CASSHSGGTYREQFF
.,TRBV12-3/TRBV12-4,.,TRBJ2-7,TGTGCCAGCAGTTTACGGGCGGGGCTGCAGTACTTC,CASSLRAGLQYF
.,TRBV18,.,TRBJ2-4,TGTGCCAGCTCACCAGGCAGCAAAAACATTCAGTACTTC,CASSPGSKNIQYF
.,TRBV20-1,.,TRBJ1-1,TGCAGTGCTAGTCGTGCCCAGGGGTATACTGAAGCTTTCTTT,CSASRAQGYTEAFF
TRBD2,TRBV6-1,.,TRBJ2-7,TGTGCCAGCAGTGGGACTAGCGGGAGGACTCATCCCTACGAGCAGTACTTC,CASSGTSGRTHPYEQYF
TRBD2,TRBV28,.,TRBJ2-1,TGTGCCAGCCACCAACTAGCGGGAGGTCGGTACAATGAGCAGTTCTTC,CASHQLAGGRYNEQFF
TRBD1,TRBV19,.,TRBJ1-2,TGTGCCAGTAGTATAAAGTTCGGGACAGGGAGCTATGGCTACACCTTC,CASSIKFGTGSYGYTF
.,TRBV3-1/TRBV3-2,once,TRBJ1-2,TGTGCCAGCAGCCAAGCCGGCAGCGACTATGGCTACACCTTC,CASSQAGSDYGYTF
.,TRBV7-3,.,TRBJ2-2,TGTGCCAGCAGCTTCGGGGGCACCGGGGAGCTGTTTTTT,CASSFGGTGELFF
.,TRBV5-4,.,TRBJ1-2,TGTGCCAGCAGCCCGGACACCAAAAACTATGGCTACACCTTC,CASSPDTKNYGYTF
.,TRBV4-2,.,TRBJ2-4,TGTGCCAGCAGCCAAGACGTCAGTCTTTTAGCCAAAAACATTCAGTACTTC,CASSQDVSLLAKNIQYF
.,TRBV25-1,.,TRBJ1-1,TGTGCCAGCAGCATATCACAGATGAACACTGAAGCTTTCTTT,CASSISQMNTEAFF
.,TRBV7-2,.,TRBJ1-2,TGTGCCAGCAGCTTATCTGGGGCGCGGATAGGCCTACCCTATGGCTACACCTTC,CASSLSGARIGLPYGYTF
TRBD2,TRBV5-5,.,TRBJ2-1,TGTGCCAGCAGCCCTATTCTGACTAGCGGGAGACACAATGAGCAGTTCTTC,CASSPILTSGRHNEQFF
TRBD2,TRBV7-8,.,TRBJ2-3,TGTGCCAGCAGCCGTCAACTAGCGGGAGGAGCAGATACGCAGTATTTT,CASSRQLAGGADTQYF
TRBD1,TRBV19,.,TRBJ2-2,TGTGCCAGCACACAGGGGCCCGGGGAGCTGTTTTTT,CASTQGPGELFF